This T cell receptor (beta chain) was recovered during a study of shared clonotypes between healthy human individuals. Study-wide points: Clonotype sharing across donors was expected to vary with sequencing depth.

Healthy HIV-negative adults with no recent acute infections or vaccinations were recruited as donors. Trimming stripped 10 bases from V and 8 bases from J, with 17 bases between. Germline-derived CDR1 and CDR2 are MDHEN and SYDVKM. The CDR3 runs 12 residues. This clone was counted between two and nine times. The antigen is unknown. Per the original data handling: Junction-only immunoSEQ data arrived without quality scores, meaning filtering differed. Profiled with immunoSEQ multiplex PCR; TCRdb holds only in-frame clones, not every one. From that table come the V and J calls and clone size; the DNA was used to work out D and trimming. The sample lists about 680,000 clones; less than 80% were seen once.

Sequenced material: memory CD4+ T cells sorted from blood. Subset: CD45RA-negative fraction. The rearrangement uses TRBV28 and TRBJ1-2, with a tentative D call TRBD1 (5 bases). The TCR sequence derives from a woman in her 30s in good health. CDR3 sequence: CATSREPWGYTF. The CDR3 bases are TGTGCCACTTCCAGGGAGCCCTGGGGCTACACCTTC.